A selection of T cell receptor beta chains follows, all from one sample in a study of cytomegalovirus exposure and HLA in healthy donors. Libraries were prepared by immunoSEQ multiplex PCR; TCRdb keeps only in-frame clonotypes and omits some of them. The sample contains roughly 80,000 clones, about 92% of which appear only once. Sequencing was performed on PBMCs. The receptors originated from a man younger than 35 in good health and CMV-seronegative. Both conserved end residues are part of each CDR3. The D gene is left open where the match is weak. The size of a clone is reported for some rows only, either as once, few or many, or as a class for expanded clones.

v_gene	d_gene	j_gene	abundance	CDR3nt	CDR3aa
TRBV6-1	NA	TRBJ2-3	NA	TGTGCCACTCAATACCAGGGGAGCGGCACAGATACGCAGTATTTT	CATQYQGSGTDTQYF
TRBV7-2	NA	TRBJ1-2	NA	TGTGCCAGCAGCTTATTCTTCAGGGACTATGGCTACACCTTC	CASSLFFRDYGYTF
TRBV19	TRBD1	TRBJ1-1	NA	TGTGCCAGTAGGAGACAGGGGGCGAACACTGAAGCTTTCTTT	CASRRQGANTEAFF
TRBV5-4	NA	TRBJ2-7	once	TGTGCCAGCAGCTTGGCCAGAGGAGTCTCTTACGAGCAGTACTTC	CASSLARGVSYEQYF
TRBV29-1	TRBD1	TRBJ1-1	NA	TGCAGCGTTGAAGTAAGGGGACAGAGGAACTGGGAGAACACTGAAGCTTTCTTT	CSVEVRGQRNWENTEAFF
TRBV29-1	TRBD1	TRBJ1-1	NA	TGCAGCGTTGTCGGCAGGGGGAGATGGGACACTGAAGCTTTCTTT	CSVVGRGRWDTEAFF
TRBV7-2	TRBD1	TRBJ1-1	NA	TGTGCCAGCAGCCCCCAGGGGGCGGTCACTGAAGCTTTCTTT	CASSPQGAVTEAFF
TRBV18	TRBD2	TRBJ2-7	NA	TGTGCCAGCTCACCGACGCCTAGCGGGAGTTCCTACGAGCAGTACTTC	CASSPTPSGSSYEQYF
TRBV6-5	TRBD2	TRBJ2-1	NA	TGTGCCAGCAGACTAGCGGGGCAGGCGTGGAATGAGCAGTTCTTC	CASRLAGQAWNEQFF
TRBV19	NA	TRBJ1-1	NA	TGTGCCAGTAAAACAGCCGGGAGCACTGAAGCTTTCTTT	CASKTAGSTEAFF
TRBV5-1	TRBD1	TRBJ1-3	NA	TGCGCCAGCAGCTTCGGGACAGCTGGAAACACCATATATTTT	CASSFGTAGNTIYF
TRBV21-1	NA	TRBJ1-2	NA	TGTGCCAGCAGCAAAGGCTGTGAGGGCTACACCTTC	CASSKGCEGYTF
TRBV9	NA	TRBJ1-5	NA	TGTGCCAGCAGCGTAGGGGGGGGAACTCAGCCCCAGCATTTT	CASSVGGGTQPQHF
TRBV2	NA	TRBJ2-5	NA	TGTGCCAGCATGGAGGCTCGGGGGCAAGAGACCCAGTACTTC	CASMEARGQETQYF
TRBV13	TRBD2	TRBJ2-7	NA	TGTGCCAGCAGCTTAGGGACTAGCGACTACGAGCAGTACTTC	CASSLGTSDYEQYF
TRBV30	NA	TRBJ2-7	NA	TGTGCCTGGGGCACCTACGAGCAGTACTTC	CAWGTYEQYF
TRBV25-1	TRBD2	TRBJ2-3	NA	TGTGCCAGCAGTGAATACTCGTCTAGCGGGAGGCCCACAGATACGCAGTATTTT	CASSEYSSSGRPTDTQYF
TRBV5-8	TRBD1	TRBJ1-2	NA	TGTGCCAGCAGCTTGGTCAGGGGGGGCTACACCTTC	CASSLVRGGYTF
TRBV6-5	NA	TRBJ2-7	NA	TGTGCCAGCAGTTCCCAGGGGAGCTCCTACGAGCAGTACTTC	CASSSQGSSYEQYF
TRBV27	TRBD2	TRBJ2-7	once	TGTGCCAGCAGTCGCGGGACTAGCGGAACCTACGAGCAGTACTTC	CASSRGTSGTYEQYF
TRBV27	NA	TRBJ1-1	NA	TGTGCCAGCAGTTTGACACCACGCGGACAGAGGAACACTGAAGCTTTCTTT	CASSLTPRGQRNTEAFF
TRBV7-8	NA	TRBJ2-2	NA	TGTGCCAGCAGCCCCCAGGGATCGAACACCGGGGAGCTGTTTTTT	CASSPQGSNTGELFF
TRBV7-2	TRBD1	TRBJ2-7	NA	TGTGCCAGCAGCTTAGTGGCAGGGGGAACCTACGAGCAGTACTTC	CASSLVAGGTYEQYF
TRBV14	NA	TRBJ1-2	NA	TGTGCCAGCAGCCAAATAGCCGGTACTAACTATGGCTACACCTTC	CASSQIAGTNYGYTF
TRBV6-5	NA	TRBJ1-5	NA	TGTGCCAGCAGTCCTCGTCTCGGGAGCAATCAGCCCCAGCATTTT	CASSPRLGSNQPQHF
TRBV7-9	TRBD1	TRBJ2-7	NA	TGTGCCAGCAGCCGGACAGGAACCTACGAGCAGTACTTC	CASSRTGTYEQYF
TRBV6-4	NA	TRBJ1-4	NA	TGTGCCAGCAGTGACCGATCCCGGGGGGGCTGGAGTAATGAAAAACTGTTTTTT	CASSDRSRGGWSNEKLFF
TRBV14	NA	TRBJ1-1	NA	TGTGCCAGCAGCCAAGCCCCACAGACTGAAGCTTTCTTT	CASSQAPQTEAFF
TRBV13	NA	TRBJ1-1	few	TGTGCCAGCAGCTTATGGAGAGGGAACACTGAAGCTTTCTTT	CASSLWRGNTEAFF
TRBV19	TRBD1	TRBJ2-7	NA	TGTGCCAGTAGTATCGGGACAGGATCCGAGCAGTACTTC	CASSIGTGSEQYF
TRBV7-2	NA	TRBJ2-3	once	TGTGCCAGCAGCTTTCCACAGGGTATATGGACAGATACGCAGTATTTT	CASSFPQGIWTDTQYF
TRBV7-9	TRBD2	TRBJ2-1	NA	TGTGCCAGCAGCTCATGGACTAGCGGGACGTACAATGAGCAGTTCTTC	CASSSWTSGTYNEQFF
TRBV30	TRBD2	TRBJ2-1	NA	TGTGCCTGGAGTGTACGAGCGGGGGGTAGCGATGAGCAGTTCTTC	CAWSVRAGGSDEQFF
TRBV27	TRBD1	TRBJ1-5	once	TGTGCCAGCAGTCACCAGGGGGCCGGAGGCAATCAGCCCCAGCATTTT	CASSHQGAGGNQPQHF
TRBV27	TRBD2	TRBJ2-1	NA	TGTGCCAGCAGTTTACTAGCGGGAGGGCCTTACAATGAGCAGTTCTTC	CASSLLAGGPYNEQFF
TRBV12-5	TRBD2	TRBJ2-2	NA	TGTGCTAGTGGTTTGGTACCCCTTACTTGGACTAGCGGGGGGCCCGCCGGGGAGCTGTTTTTT	CASGLVPLTWTSGGPAGELFF
TRBV19	TRBD2	TRBJ2-1	NA	TGTGCCGCAAGGCGGGCTAGCGGGAACAATGAGCAGTTCTTC	CAARRASGNNEQFF
TRBV2	NA	TRBJ2-5	NA	TGTGCCAGCAGTCGGACAGCCTCCCCAAACCAAGAGACCCAGTACTTC	CASSRTASPNQETQYF
TRBV7-8	TRBD2	TRBJ2-5	NA	TGTGCCAGCAGCTTAGCGGGGGGGAAAGAGACCCAGTACTTC	CASSLAGGKETQYF
TRBV6-5	TRBD1	TRBJ1-3	NA	TGTGCCAGCAGAACCTCCCGACAGGGGAACACCATATATTTT	CASRTSRQGNTIYF
TRBV5-1	TRBD1	TRBJ2-7	NA	TGCGCCAGCAGCTTGGGGGACAGAAACTACGAGCAGTACTTC	CASSLGDRNYEQYF
TRBV5-1	TRBD1	TRBJ2-1	NA	TGCGCCAGCAGCTTGGGGGGGACAGGGTTAGAGGACAAGGATGAGCAGTTCTTC	CASSLGGTGLEDKDEQFF
TRBV5-1	TRBD1	TRBJ2-3	NA	TGCGCCAGCAGCTCACCGGGACAGGGGGCGGCGGCAGATACGCAGTATTTT	CASSSPGQGAAADTQYF
TRBV11-3	TRBD2	TRBJ2-1	NA	TGTGCCAGCAGCTTAGTTACTAGCGGCTTAGATAATGAGCAGTTCTTC	CASSLVTSGLDNEQFF
TRBV7-9	NA	TRBJ1-2	NA	TGTGCCAGCAGCTCAACAGGTGGGACTAACTATGGCTACACCTTC	CASSSTGGTNYGYTF
TRBV19	NA	TRBJ2-7	once	TGTGCCAGTAGTATAATCGGGGGATACGAGCAGTACTTC	CASSIIGGYEQYF